This TCR beta chain was profiled in a study of cytomegalovirus exposure and HLA in healthy donors. Across the whole study: Unique TCR beta sequences numbering 120 million or so came from 150 million to 200 million T cells in an earlier analysis. General study points: Among the sequence variants, a highly shared cluster was likely an artifact of sequencing.

PCR employed 60 Vbeta and 13 Jbeta primers. This table comes from immunoSEQ multiplex PCR, and its TCRdb copy is limited to in-frame clones, with some not included. The sample includes fewer than 150,000 clones, over 65% of them seen just once. About this clone itself: The antigen is not known.

This CDR3 has 16 amino acids. CDR1 MNHEY and CDR2 SMNVEV come from the germline V gene (reference sequence). The J segment lost 4 bases and the V segment lost 3 bases, leaving 11 bases of the junction unmatched. The sample consisted of PBMCs. The clonotype was recovered from a woman aged 50 to 65 in good health and CMV-seropositive. The chain couples TRBV27 to TRBJ1-2; the match to TRBD1 covers 7 bases. In DNA, the CDR3 is TGTGCCAGCAGTTTTCTAAGACAGGGATCTTTCTATGGCTACACCTTC. Encoded protein: CASSFLRQGSFYGYTF.